These 10 T cell receptor beta chains came from one sample sequenced in a study of T-cell reconstitution after alpha-beta-depleted transplantation in children. Preparation of the TCRbeta library used unique molecular identifiers. TCRdb re-called the PCR reads with MiXCR, one entry per CDR3 protein. Of some 600,000 distinct CDR3 sequences listed, 10% to 15% are singletons. Specimen: PBMCs, mostly from graft donor cells, collected 360 days after TCRalphabeta/CD19-depleted stem cell transplant. The source is a male patient younger than 18 who had a stem cell transplant for acute myeloid leukemia, so the T cells may come from the graft donor.

With respect to this clonotype: Here the CDR3 omits its conserved ending phenylalanine or tryptophan, so a read error is the likely source. The chain recombines TRBV7-9 with TRBJ1-5; maybe TRBD1 (5 bases). Germline V gives CDR1 SEHNR, CDR2 FQNEAQ (reference sequence). The CDR3 spans 15 residues. The ends were cut back, 5 bases at V and 10 bases at J, with 21 bases in the middle. In nucleotides, the CDR3 is TGTGCCAGCAGCGTAAGCGGGACTGGGGGGGAACCCCAGCATTGT. Translating it yields CASSVSGTGGEPQHC.

The chain links TRBV7-2 to TRBJ2-7, with D possibly being TRBD1 or TRBD2 (5 bases each). V lost 5 bases and J 1 base, leaving 18 bases between the germline ends. The CDR3 is 16 residues long. Germline V gene data show CDR1 as SGHTA and CDR2 as FQGNSA. In nucleotides, the CDR3 is TGTGCCAGCAGCCCCGAGGGGACGTCCGTATCCTACGAGCAGTACTTC. Residues: CASSPEGTSVSYEQYF.

This clonotype has a count of ten or more. This sequence joins TRBV24-1 and TRBJ2-3; 7 nucleotides match TRBD2. Germline V gene sequence: CDR1 KGHDR, CDR2 SFDVKD. CDR3 length equals 16 residues. Germline trimming cut 3 bases from V and 1 base from J; bases unmatched to any gene: 6. The CDR3 nucleotides read TGTGCCACCAGTGATCCGGTTACTAGCGGCACAGATACGCAGTATTTT. Amino acid sequence: CATSDPVTSGTDTQYF.

This clonotype turned up a few times. This chain uses TRBV6-2 or TRBV6-3 with TRBJ2-1; D is perhaps TRBD1 (6 bases). This CDR3 has 16 residues. The germline V gene has CDR1 MNHEY and CDR2 SVGEGT. The ends were cut back, 6 bases at V and 5 bases at J, with 20 bases in the middle. The CDR3 loop reads CASSSSQGLRDNEQFF. The DNA of the CDR3 is TGTGCCAGCAGCTCCAGCCAGGGGTTAAGGGACAATGAGCAGTTCTTC.

Ten or more counts support this clonotype. V is TRBV14 and J is TRBJ2-4, with unresolved D. V dropped 3 bases and J dropped 8 bases, with 8 bases sitting between them. This CDR3 has 12 residues. Germline V gene sequence: CDR1 SGHDN, CDR2 FVKESK. CDR3: CASSQYWDIQYF. DNA of the CDR3: TGTGCCAGCAGCCAGTATTGGGACATTCAGTACTTC. Filled out from reference TRBV14 and TRBJ2-4, the complete variable domain reads EAGVTQFPSHSVIEKGQTVTLRCDPISGHDNLYWYRRVMGKEIKFLLHFVKESKQDESGMPNNRFLAERTGGTYSTLKVQPAELEDSGVYFCASSQYWDIQYFGAGTRLSVL.

The table lists this clonotype with a few counts. The chain joins TRBV20-1 to TRBJ1-1; 7 nucleotides agree with TRBD1. The CDR3 covers 15 residues. The germline CDR1 and CDR2 sequences are DFQATT and SNEGSKA (reference sequence). V shed 2 bases, J shed 3 bases, and the junction held 9 bases outside the gene matches. The CDR3 reads CSARYQGEYDTEAFF. As DNA, the CDR3 is TGCAGTGCTAGATACCAGGGGGAATACGACACTGAAGCTTTCTTT.

Here the CDR3 DNA reads TGTGCCAGCAGCGCGGGCCTCCCGGGAGAGACCCAGTACTTC. Its translation: CASSAGLPGETQYF. The chain couples TRBV9 to TRBJ2-5; D unresolved. The V end was cut by 3 bases, the J end by 4 bases, with 13 bases between. Germline lookup yields CDR1 SGDLS and CDR2 YYNGEE. The CDR3 is made up of 14 amino acids. The whole variable domain, remainder taken from reference TRBV9 and TRBJ2-5, is DSGVTQTPKHLITATGQRVTLRCSPRSGDLSVYWYQQSLDQGLQFLIQYYNGEERAKGNILERFSAQQFPDLHSELNLSSLELGDSALYFCASSAGLPGETQYFGPGTRLLVL.

This clonotype was found a few times. The chain joins TRBV3-1 to TRBJ2-7; tentative D call: TRBD1 (6 bases). The germline V gene has CDR1 LGHDT and CDR2 YNNKEL (reference sequence). The V end was cut by 0 bases, the J end by 2 bases, with 14 bases between. The CDR3 extends over 16 amino acids. The chain's CDR3 is CASSQDGRQAPYEQYF. The CDR3 coding sequence is TGTGCCAGCAGCCAAGATGGGAGACAGGCACCCTACGAGCAGTACTTC.

DNA of the CDR3: TGTGCCAGCACCCATCACGCGGGACTAGCGGGAGTTTCCTACAATGAGCAGTTCTTC. It yields the protein CASTHHAGLAGVSYNEQFF. The chain has TRBV2 and TRBJ2-1; 14 bases are shared with TRBD2. This CDR3 region has 19 residues. Germline V gene data show CDR1 as SNHLY and CDR2 as FYNNEI. The V gene end was trimmed by 7 bases and the J gene end by 1 base; junction bases not matched to a gene: 12.

The chain combines TRBV28 with TRBJ2-5, with D maybe TRBD2 (5 bases). Germline CDR1 reads MDHEN; CDR2 reads SYDVKM. The germline V and J ends were trimmed by 5 bases and 9 bases, with 25 bases remaining between them. The length of the CDR3 is 16 residues. CDR3 sequence (DNA): TGTGCCAGCAGTCCCCATTTAGCGACCGGGGTTGTGGCCCAGTACTTC. Protein product: CASSPHLATGVVAQYF. Together with reference TRBV28 and TRBJ2-5, the CDR3 gives the full variable domain: DVKVTQSSRYLVKRTGEKVFLECVQDMDHENMFWYRQDPGLGLRLIYFSYDVKMKEKGDIPEGYSVSREKKERFSLILESASTNQTSMYLCASSPHLATGVVAQYFGPGTRLLVL.